These 22 T cell receptor beta chains originate from one sample sequenced in a study of blood T cell repertoires in COVID-19. TCRdb's copy holds only in-frame clones and misses some; the assay was immunoSEQ multiplex PCR. Of around 150,000 clones listed, about four fifths are singletons. Material for sequencing was peripheral blood. The receptors here all came from an elderly woman with acute or convalescent COVID-19.

V is TRBV27 and J is TRBJ1-2; 7 nucleotides match TRBD1. V lost 6 bases and J lost 0; bases outside the gene matches: 13. Germline CDR1 is MNHEY and CDR2 is SMNVEV (reference sequence). The CDR3 covers 17 residues. The CDR3 is CASRSAQGRLANYGYTF. CDR3 nucleotide sequence: TGTGCCAGCAGATCCGCACAGGGGCGCCTAGCTAACTATGGCTACACCTTC.

A few counts support this clone. CDR3 sequence reads: CASSLAVGGVNTEAFF. The CDR3 nucleotides read TGCGCCAGCAGCCTAGCGGTTGGGGGTGTGAACACTGAAGCTTTCTTT. The chain carries TRBV5-1 and TRBJ1-1, with TRBD1 as a possible D gene (5 bases). Germline CDR1 reads SGHRS; CDR2 reads YFSETQ. CDR3 length equals 16 residues. V dropped 4 bases and J dropped 0 bases, with 16 bases sitting between them.

The sample holds one count of this clone. Here the CDR3 reads CASSLSGARLAGGPDTQYF. The CDR3, as DNA: TGTGCCAGCAGCTTATCGGGGGCCCGACTAGCGGGAGGGCCAGATACGCAGTATTTT. The chain couples TRBV7-8 to TRBJ2-3; 14 bases align to TRBD2. The CDR3 has 19 residues. Germline V CDR1 and CDR2: SGHVS, FQNEAQ. V shed 2 bases, J shed 4 bases, and the junction held 11 bases outside the gene matches.

This clone came up a few times. The chain joins TRBV3-1 (or the pseudogene TRBV3-2) to TRBJ1-2; D is unclear. The CDR3 loop spans 14 amino acids. The V end was cut by 2 bases, the J end by 2 bases, with 9 bases between. The germline V gene encodes CDR1 LGHDT and CDR2 YNNKEL (reference sequence). The CDR3 DNA follows: TGTGCCAGCAGCCAATCGTACAGCAACTATGGCTACACCTTC. Its protein is CASSQSYSNYGYTF.

The chain recombines TRBV7-8 with TRBJ1-4; D may be TRBD1 (5 bases). The ends were cut back, 6 bases at V and 6 bases at J, with 17 bases in the middle. This CDR3 region has 15 residues. CDR1 and CDR2 from the germline V gene are SGHVS and FQNEAQ. The DNA for the CDR3 is TGTGCCAGCAGGGGGGGTGAGGGCAGATATGAAAAACTGTTTTTT. This sequence encodes CASRGGEGRYEKLFF. Full variable domain (rest looked up from reference TRBV7-8 and TRBJ1-4): GAGVSQSPRYKVAKRGQDVALRCDPISGHVSLFWYQQALGQGPEFLTYFQNEAQLDKSGLPSDRFFAERPEGSVSTLKIQRTQQEDSAVYLCASRGGEGRYEKLFFGSGTQLSVL.

The chain recombines TRBV2 with TRBJ1-2; a possible D gene is TRBD1 (6 bases). From germline, CDR1 is SNHLY and CDR2 FYNNEI. The CDR3 is made up of 14 amino acids. V was pared by 6 bases and J by 4 bases, with 15 bases between. The CDR3 reads CASRGTGTIYGYTF. The CDR3 nucleotides read TGTGCCAGCAGGGGGACCGGGACAATCTATGGCTACACCTTC.

This rearrangement joins TRBV7-9 to TRBJ2-5, with TRBD2 matching 7 bases. CDR3 length equals 16 residues. The germline CDR1 and CDR2 sequences are SEHNR and FQNEAQ (reference sequence). V shed 6 bases, J shed 2 bases, and the junction held 12 bases outside the gene matches. This chain's CDR3 is CASSSLGGTTQETQYF. CDR3 coding DNA: TGTGCCAGCAGTTCTCTAGGTGGGACTACACAAGAGACCCAGTACTTC.

The chain has TRBV21-1 and TRBJ1-5; the table's D call TRBD1 went unverified against the DNA. TRBV21-1 is a documented pseudogene. The CDR3 totals 14 residues. CDR3 amino acids: CASSKGHHNQPQHF. For the CDR3, the DNA is TGTGCCAGCAGCAAGGGACACCACAATCAGCCCCAGCATTTT.

The chain joins TRBV2 to TRBJ2-1; 14 nucleotides line up with TRBD2. The CDR3 covers 16 residues. The trim removed 7 bases at V and 10 bases at J, leaving 12 bases unmatched. CDR1 and CDR2 (germline): SNHLY, FYNNEI. In DNA, the CDR3 is TGTGCCAGCACGCCACCGGGACTAGCGGGAGCTGGAGAGCAGTTCTTC. Translating gives CASTPPGLAGAGEQFF.

J is TRBJ2-7 and V is TRBV3-1 (or the pseudogene TRBV3-2), with 9 bases identical to TRBD1. CDR1 is LGHDT, CDR2 YNNKEL, per germline (reference sequence). The V gene end was trimmed by 5 bases and the J gene end by 8 bases; junction bases not matched to a gene: 4. The CDR3 covers 12 residues. The CDR3 DNA is TGTGCCAGCAGCTTGGGACAGGGCCAGCAGTACTTC. Translated: CASSLGQGQQYF.

The chain's CDR3 is CASTPGGGGVVDTQYF. The CDR3 nucleotides are TGCGCCAGCACCCCGGGCGGCGGGGGGGTCGTGGATACGCAGTATTTT. The rearrangement links TRBV5-1 to TRBJ2-3; 9 bases are shared with TRBD2. J lost 6 bases, V lost 6 bases, and 14 bases had no gene match. Germline CDR1 reads SGHRS; CDR2 reads YFSETQ. This CDR3 region has 16 residues.

The chain carries TRBV27 and TRBJ1-3; D gene unclear. The CDR3 sequence is 12 residues long. The germline CDR1 and CDR2 sequences are MNHEY and SMNVEV (reference sequence). The V gene lost 10 bases and the J gene lost 3 bases, with 10 bases spanning the gap. CDR3 in DNA: TGTGCCACCCCGGGGATTGGAAACACCATATATTTT. It translates to CATPGIGNTIYF.

As for this clone: The same CDR3 also results from other DNA sequences found in this sample. This chain joins TRBV20-1 and TRBJ1-1; no clear D. V was cut by 3 bases and J by 8 bases, with 10 bases left in between. CDR1 is DFQATT and CDR2 is SNEGSKA in the germline V gene (reference sequence). This CDR3 has 11 amino acids. The CDR3 loop is CSASGGGEAFF. CDR3 nucleotides: TGCAGTGCTAGCGGCGGCGGGGAAGCTTTCTTT.

The chain employs TRBV5-1 and TRBJ2-1; 7 nucleotides line up with TRBD2. Germline-derived CDR1 and CDR2 are SGHRS and YFSETQ. CDR3 size: 16 residues. V was pared by 3 bases and J by 7 bases, with 13 bases of the junction left unmatched. DNA for the CDR3: TGCGCCAGCAGCTCGTGGAGAGGGAGAGCGGGAAATGAGCAGTTCTTC. This codes for CASSSWRGRAGNEQFF.

The chain carries TRBV11-2 and TRBJ2-5; D is unclear. The CDR3 sequence is 9 residues long. V was cut by 11 bases and J by 6 bases, with 7 bases left in between. Germline V gene lookup returns CDR1 SGHAT and CDR2 FQNNGV. In DNA form, the CDR3 reads TGTGCCCCCCAGAAGACCCAGTACTTC. Its translation: CAPQKTQYF.

The V gene is TRBV5-1, the J gene TRBJ1-1; 9 bases map to TRBD1. This CDR3 comprises 14 residues. Germline V gene lookup returns CDR1 SGHRS and CDR2 YFSETQ. Trimming at V came to 5 bases and at J to 1 base, leaving 3 bases not matched to a gene. CDR3 residues: CASRQGAQNTEAFF. CDR3 DNA: TGCGCCAGCAGACAGGGGGCCCAGAACACTGAAGCTTTCTTT.

This clone appeared a single time. The rearrangement uses TRBV7-2 and TRBJ1-4, with D possibly being TRBD1 (5 bases). The CDR3 extends over 14 amino acids. Trimming left V 5 bases short and J 4 bases short, with 11 bases between. The V gene's germline CDR1 is SGHTA and CDR2 FQGNSA. The DNA for the CDR3 is TGTGCCAGCAGCAGGGGACTTAGTAATGAAAAACTGTTTTTT. This encodes CASSRGLSNEKLFF.

This clone has just a few counts. This sequence joins TRBV6-5 and TRBJ1-1; D perhaps matches TRBD1 (5 bases). CDR1 MNHEY and CDR2 SVGAGI come from the germline V gene. The V end lost 5 bases, the J end lost 14 bases, and 21 bases lay between the germline ends. This CDR3 comprises 13 residues. The chain's CDR3 is CASSPTPQGVGFF. Written as DNA, the CDR3 is TGTGCCAGCAGTCCCACCCCCCAGGGCGTCGGCTTCTTT.

The table lists this clone with a few counts. This chain connects TRBV2 to TRBJ1-2; no reliable D call. V lost 1 base and J lost 3, with 9 bases in between. Germline loops: CDR1 SNHLY, CDR2 FYNNEI. The CDR3 runs 14 residues. The CDR3 is CASSEVAAYYGYTF. The CDR3 region has the DNA TGTGCCAGCAGTGAAGTGGCGGCTTACTATGGCTACACCTTC. Full variable domain (remainder filled in from reference TRBV2 and TRBJ1-2): EPEVTQTPSHQVTQMGQEVILRCVPISNHLYFYWYRQILGQKVEFLVSFYNNEISEKSEIFDDQFSVERPDGSNFTLKIRSTKLEDSAMYFCASSEVAAYYGYTFGSGTRLTVV.

The genes are TRBV6-6 and TRBJ1-2, with 9 bases aligning to TRBD1. In germline, CDR1 is MNHNY, CDR2 SVGAGI (reference sequence). The V and J ends lost 6 bases and 3 bases, in that order; junction bases with no gene match: 11. The CDR3 extends over 16 amino acids. CDR3: CASSAGTGRPYYGYTF. The CDR3 DNA is TGTGCCAGCAGCGCCGGGACAGGGAGGCCTTACTATGGCTACACCTTC.

The V and J genes are TRBV28 and TRBJ1-1, with D possibly TRBD1 on 5 matching bases. The CDR3 runs to 14 residues. V was trimmed by 5 bases and J by 3 bases, leaving 13 bases between them. Germline values: CDR1 MDHEN, CDR2 SYDVKM. The CDR3 DNA follows: TGTGCCAGCAGTCCAGGGCAGGGCTACACTGAAGCTTTCTTT. Translated: CASSPGQGYTEAFF.

The rearrangement links TRBV11-2 to TRBJ2-3, with 8 bases fitting TRBD2. The CDR3 sequence is 15 residues long. V was pared by 3 bases and J by 0 bases, with 2 bases of the junction left unmatched. Per the germline V gene, CDR1 is SGHAT and CDR2 is FQNNGV. CDR3 amino acids: CASSLSGGSTDTQYF. CDR3 sequence (DNA): TGTGCCAGCAGCTTGAGCGGGGGTAGCACAGATACGCAGTATTTT.